This T cell receptor beta chain is from a study of T cell clonotyping in hematopoietic cell transplantation. Blood collection times were about day -28 and days 30, 100, 180 posttransplant. Produced via immunoSEQ multiplex PCR; TCRdb's table is partial and in-frame only. The data contain around 7,000 clones, over 95% of them singletons. This CDR3 is 11 amino acids long. Germline-derived CDR1 and CDR2 are WSHSY and SAAADI. V lost 0 bases, J lost 11 bases, and 7 bases lay in between. Sequences were derived from PBMCs, sampled 30 days after allogeneic stem cell transplant. The chain links TRBV10-2 to TRBJ1-1; D is perhaps TRBD1 (5 bases). The source is a male patient aged 60 to 75 who had an allogeneic stem cell transplant from a related donor, so the T cells may come from the graft donor. Some clones in this sample may be carry-over from other donors' samples. CDR3 region: CASSESGGAFF. CDR3 DNA: TGCGCCAGCAGTGAGTCTGGGGGGGCTTTCTTT.